Included here is one T cell receptor beta chain sequence, with context. Its antigen is not yet known. No much larger clone exists at a distance of one base, and base qualities are not known. In total, approximately 610 healthy bone marrow donors made up the cohort. At the time of sampling, every cohort member was nominally healthy, though immune exposures that went unrecorded were likely present. The donor tested CMV seropositive, placing the donor among the 289 seropositive members of the cohort. Every donor gave a peripheral blood sample, and the peripheral blood mononuclear cells from that sample were used for TCR beta sequencing. The Qiagen DNeasy Blood Extraction Kit was used to extract genomic DNA from the blood cell samples. The record originates from a study of cytomegalovirus exposure and HLA in healthy donors (dated by TCRdb to between 2016 and 2019). Broadly, across the study: According to an earlier analysis of 587 of the donors, 150 million to 200 million T cells yielded approximately 120 million unique TCR beta sequences and about 300 Gb of sequence data. An early release covering 550 to 700 HLA-typed donors comprised about 290 gigabases of sequencing data and roughly 86 million unique TCR sequences. Of the 300 to 500 genotyped donors, more than 75% were placed in the genetic ancestry cluster associated with self-reported Caucasian donors. The study was designed to test whether signatures of past pathogen exposure could be identified by cataloging public T cell receptors. The study used immunosequencing to profile the T cell repertoires of approximately 630 subjects and linked those repertoires to cytomegalovirus serostatus. In addition to the first cohort of roughly 700 subjects, a separate validation cohort of 120 different subjects was used. High-throughput TCR immunosequencing, statistical association of individual TCRs with disease status, and machine learning were combined to predict cytomegalovirus infection status. A later analysis re-analyzed previously published TCR beta repertoires from roughly 690 donors and added high-resolution HLA genotyping to study TCR occurrence patterns. The later analysis used no new phenotypic data to find candidate immune exposures, relying instead on TCR beta sequences and their occurrence across donors. To decide whether each TCR beta V gene segment behaved as functional or pseudogenic, an earlier analysis of some 570 of the donors relied on high-throughput TCR beta sequencing. Donor age, sex, ethnicity and CMV serostatus were compiled alongside the repertoire data. Genome-wide SNP genotypes for about 65% of the roughly 670 donors were used in a later genetic analysis, which treated that subset as a discovery cohort. Every discovery cohort repertoire had been produced on one sequencing platform. Both class I and class II loci were covered by HLA typing, at four-digit resolution. The number of typed donors differed by locus: about 620-640 for A, B, C, DRB1 and DQB1; 500 to 550 for DQA1; approximately 600 for DPA1; and roughly 450 for DPB1. A few DR-DQ haplotypes were treated as single units for association and clustering because of strong linkage in the cohort. Among several hundred genotyped donors of the cohort, an average of around 240,000 unique TCR beta nucleotide sequences was sequenced per donor, of which 15% to 20% were non-productive.

Study-level results and caveats: CMV serostatus was the only immune exposure information available for the cohort. In a later analysis, several top co-occurrence clusters were reported to appear linked to parvovirus B19, influenza, CMV and Epstein-Barr virus. In both the original and validation cohorts, the classifier was reported to diagnose cytomegalovirus status with high specificity and sensitivity. Some IMGT-functional V segments, including TRBV6-2 and TRBV6-3, could not be distinguished by the 87-base-pair reads and were therefore excluded. In this cohort, only TCR beta chains were sequenced, and detectable features were limited by the absence of alpha or paired-chain data. Across donors, most TCR sequences were observed very rarely, whereas some public TCRs were present in many individuals. Three of the identified cytomegalovirus-associated TCR beta chains were confirmed in vitro to be specific for cytomegalovirus antigens. A later analysis found that most CMV-associated TCR beta chains appeared HLA-restricted, with HLA associations seemingly driven largely by CMV exposure. According to a later genetic analysis, donors in an Asian-associated ancestry cluster had fewer N-insertions in productive TCRs than the approximately 610-donor mean. In an earlier analysis of 587 of the donors, most TCR beta V segments appeared in productive rearrangements about 87% or about 30% of the time, broadly matching IMGT annotations. A group of highly shared sequence variants was considered likely to be a technical artifact of the sequencing pipeline. In a later analysis, HLA-associated TCR beta chains were found to be more clonally expanded and to have lower generation probabilities than equally common non-associated chains. Assigning TCR associations to individual alleles was difficult when HLA alleles, especially DR and DQ, strongly co-occurred. Correlated functional status among segregating V segments might be attributable to linkage disequilibrium, but an unknown experimental factor could not be ruled out. The study listed 164 TCR beta chains as associated with cytomegalovirus. A further reported finding was that TCR beta sequences accurately predicted the HLA-A and HLA-B alleles for most subjects in the first cohort. According to a later analysis, TCR association rates differed among HLA loci, with DRB1 alleles showing the most associated TCRs and HLA-C alleles showing the fewest. Because counts were too low, 15 to 20 rarely observed V segments, including chromosome 9 orphons, were excluded from the earlier analysis of 587 of the donors. The authors suggested that the approach could potentially be extended to other disease states and immunological phenotypes. A later analysis associated 15,000 to 20,000 TCR beta sequences with specific HLA alleles at a false discovery rate of 0.05. HLA typing was unavailable for some donors at each locus, so association tests used only the typed subset. A later genetic analysis associated a missense DCLRE1C variant with V-gene and J-gene trimming of TCR beta chains, and an independent cohort replicated the association. Roughly uniform sequencing depth across donors was assumed in presence/absence analyses, although this assumption may not hold.

CDR1 and CDR2 were assigned from the germline V gene as MNHEY and SVGAGI. The trim is 2 bases for V and 7 bases for J, with a gap of 12 bases between the germline ends. The CDR3 numbers 14 residues from cysteine through phenylalanine. CDR3 DNA is the only sequence kept; it has 42 bases, read in frame from the first base. The library relied on the immunoSEQ multiplex PCR assay. For the multiplex PCR, a mixture combining 60 forward primers for TCR Vbeta segments and 13 reverse primers for TCR Jbeta segments was used. The CDR3 region of rearranged TCR beta genes was amplified from genomic DNA with a multiplex PCR assay. The Illumina HiSeq System was used to sequence the amplified TCR beta libraries as 87-base-pair reads. On the authors' methods: Across the roughly 670 repertoires, a later analysis counted approximately 83 million unique TCR beta chains, about 10 million of which were shared by at least two donors. Raw reads were error-corrected and collapsed into unique sequences by a nearest-neighbor algorithm in which closely related sequences were merged to remove PCR and sequencing errors. CDR3 sequences were aligned to IMGT reference sequences to assign V, D and J gene segments. For a sequence to be retained, a match of at least six nucleotides was required to both a V gene segment and a J gene segment. Rearrangements were classified as productive when the CDR3 lacked stop codons and remained in frame with V and J, and all other rearrangements were classified as non-productive. Following IMGT convention, CDR3 was defined as the stretch from the second conserved V-encoded cysteine to the conserved J-encoded phenylalanine. The earlier analysis of 450 to 750 of the donors excluded any sequence lacking an unambiguous match to a single V gene segment. An earlier analysis of a few hundred of the donors called V segments functional above 56.7% productive rearrangements and segregating when the between-donor standard deviation exceeded 5%. A statistical classification framework was built to diagnose cytomegalovirus status from the catalog of TCR beta chain sequences. In a later analysis, V and J genes were assigned by comparing TCR nucleotide sequences against IMGT/GENE-DB human TR gene sequences. Using the TCRdist pipeline, a later analysis assigned CDR3 sequences along with most-parsimonious VDJ recombination scenarios. In a later analysis, each TCR beta chain was defined by its CDR3 amino acid sequence together with its V-gene family, and reads without a unique V-gene family were excluded. To address suspected cross-contamination and a sequencing artifact, a later analysis removed roughly 580 highly shared, low-generation-probability nucleotide sequences. A later analysis calculated a clonal expansion index for each public chain from normalized within-repertoire ranks of inferred template counts. A later analysis computed generation probabilities with a VDJ recombination model fitted to out-of-frame rearrangements, and checked the results against IGoR. A later analysis scored TCR-TCR, TCR-HLA and TCR-CMV co-occurrence with hypergeometric tests, applying a repertoire-size bias correction to TCR pairs. To estimate false discovery rates, a later analysis permuted the HLA or CMV assignments 20 times. In a later analysis, co-occurring TCRs were grouped with DBSCAN, and TCRdist sequence similarity was added when clustering was performed within HLA-allele-positive subsets. Repertoires with fewer than 30,000 or more than 120,000 public chains, plus five repertoires with anomalous nucleotide sharing, were excluded from co-occurrence clustering. TCRdb retrieved this table from immuneACCESS and kept in-frame rearrangements only. Not all clones are present; in checked studies, unresolved V genes account for under half, and no reason is known for the remainder. V and J calls plus clone size are reproduced from that table; the DNA served to infer D and trimming. The sample profile shows approximately 150,000 clones; 80% to 90% of them were found once. About 7% of the sample belongs to the ten largest clones.

The rearranged segments are TRBV6-5 and TRBJ1-5; TRBD1 is possibly the D segment (5 matching bases). Sequenced input: PBMCs. The source of this sequence is a woman aged 25 to 39 in good health and CMV-seropositive. In nucleotide form, the sequence is TGTGCCAGCAGTTACGTCACTGGGGGGCAGCCCCAGCATTTT. Its protein is CASSYVTGGQPQHF.